These 15 T cell receptor beta chains originate from one sample sequenced in a study of T-cell reconstitution after alpha-beta-depleted transplantation in children. It was with unique molecular identifiers that the TCRbeta library was prepared. MiXCR, run by TCRdb on the PCR reads, gives a single entry per CDR3 protein. There are 200,000 to 250,000 distinct CDR3 sequences in the sample; roughly a quarter occur only once, and more than 2% lies in the top ten. The sequencing used PBMCs, collected before TCRalphabeta/CD19-depleted stem cell transplant. The receptor source for this set is a girl aged 2-10 years with Fanconi anemia, due to receive a stem cell transplant.

This clonotype was found many times. The rearrangement uses TRBV7-2 and TRBJ2-3; no firm D call. The CDR3 is 13 amino acids. V gave up 5 bases and J gave up 1 base, with 7 bases separating them. Germline CDR1 SGHTA, CDR2 FQGNSA. The CDR3 nucleotides are TGTGCCAGCAGCGTACCGGGCACAGATACGCAGTATTTT. This sequence encodes CASSVPGTDTQYF.

This chain uses TRBV27 with TRBJ2-6; no firm D call. This CDR3 spans 14 amino acids. Germline CDR1 reads MNHEY; CDR2 reads SMNVEV (reference sequence). V lost 1 base, J lost 2 bases, and 3 bases lay in between. The DNA for the CDR3 is TGTGCCAGCAGTTTATGGCCTGGGGCCAACGTCCTGACTTTC. This gives the protein CASSLWPGANVLTF.

This clonotype was counted a single time. V and J are TRBV19 and TRBJ1-1; 9 bases match TRBD1. V dropped 5 bases and J dropped 5; count of bases not matched to a gene: 6. Germline V CDR1 and CDR2: LNHDA, SQIVND (reference sequence). CDR3 length: 14 residues. CDR3 sequence (DNA): TGTGCCAGTAGTTCTGGACAGGGGAGGACTGAAGCTTTCTTT. Amino acid sequence: CASSSGQGRTEAFF. Variable domain in full (rest from reference TRBV19 and TRBJ1-1): DGGITQSPKYLFRKEGQNVTLSCEQNLNHDAMYWYRQDPGQGLRLIYYSQIVNDFQKGDIAEGYSVSREKKESFPLTVTSAQKNPTAFYLCASSSGQGRTEAFFGQGTRLTVV.

The chain carries TRBV21-1 and TRBJ1-3; the table gives TRBD1 as D, unverified against the DNA. TRBV21-1 is a listed pseudogene. The CDR3 sequence is 14 residues long. The chain's CDR3 is CASSIREVGNTIYF. The CDR3 DNA sequence: TGTGCCAGCAGCATCCGGGAAGTGGGAAACACCATATATTTT.

The chain has TRBV5-1 and TRBJ2-1; TRBD2 matches at 7 bases. This CDR3 spans 16 amino acids. Per the germline V gene, CDR1 is SGHRS and CDR2 is YFSETQ. With 0 bases clipped from V and 6 bases from J, the junction kept 9 bases outside the gene matches. This CDR3 is CASSLALWTRINEQFF. CDR3 coding DNA: TGCGCCAGCAGCTTGGCCCTATGGACTAGAATCAATGAGCAGTTCTTC.

This clonotype was detected a few times. CDR3 in DNA: TGTGCCAGCAAGGGGGCAGGGAACTATGGCTACACCTTC. Its translation: CASKGAGNYGYTF. This chain connects TRBV7-8 to TRBJ1-2, with 7 bases matching TRBD1. Germline values: CDR1 SGHVS, CDR2 FQNEAQ. The J segment lost 2 bases and the V segment lost 7 bases, leaving 4 bases of the junction unmatched. The CDR3 consists of 13 residues.

This clonotype was found many times. CDR3 region: CSVLGGDRYEQYF. The DNA for the CDR3 is TGCAGCGTCCTTGGGGGCGATAGGTACGAGCAGTACTTC. The rearrangement uses TRBV29-1 and TRBJ2-7; tentatively, D is TRBD1 (6 bases). This CDR3 contains 13 residues. Trimming left V 6 bases short and J 4 bases short, with 16 bases between. The germline V gene encodes CDR1 SQVTM and CDR2 ANQGSEA.

This clonotype was detected many times. This chain connects TRBV27 to TRBJ1-6, with D uncertain. This CDR3 contains 14 residues. Germline V gene lookup returns CDR1 MNHEY and CDR2 SMNVEV (reference sequence). The V and J ends lost 5 bases and 6 bases respectively, with 11 bases between them. The CDR3 loop reads CASSPVSVNSPLHF. The CDR3 bases are TGTGCCAGCAGTCCGGTGTCAGTTAATTCACCCCTCCACTTT.

This clonotype showed up many times. The chain links TRBV6-5 to TRBJ2-1; 8 bases are a match to TRBD1. Germline values: CDR1 MNHEY, CDR2 SVGAGI. Trimming took 2 bases from V and 6 from J; bases not matched to a gene: 6. The CDR3 extends over 15 amino acids. DNA for the CDR3: TGTGCCAGCAGTTACGCGCAGGGGGCTCGCAATGAGCAGTTCTTC. This translates into CASSYAQGARNEQFF.

V and J are TRBV20-1 and TRBJ2-7, with 7 positions matching TRBD2. After removal of 0 bases from V and 2 bases from J, the junction contained 7 bases not matched to a gene. Germline assignment: CDR1 DFQATT and CDR2 SNEGSKA (reference sequence). CDR3 length: 15 amino acids. The CDR3 DNA follows: TGCAGTGCTAGAGACGGCAGCGGGGCCCCCTACGAGCAGTACTTC. Protein: CSARDGSGAPYEQYF.

This clonotype was seen once. The J gene is TRBJ1-2, the V gene TRBV20-1; 8 nucleotides align to TRBD1. This CDR3 comprises 12 residues. The germline V gene encodes CDR1 DFQATT and CDR2 SNEGSKA (reference sequence). With V trimmed by 5 bases and J by 6 bases, 5 bases remained unmatched. CDR3 DNA sequence: TGCAGTGCTCGTTCAGGGGGCGATGGCTACACCTTC. The encoded protein is CSARSGGDGYTF.

The chain recombines TRBV20-1 with TRBJ2-5; 7 bases are a match to TRBD1. The V segment lost 6 bases and the J segment 1 base; nucleotides outside the gene matches: 2. This CDR3 spans 12 amino acids. Germline values: CDR1 DFQATT, CDR2 SNEGSKA (reference sequence). CDR3 in amino acids: CSAEGAQETQYF. CDR3 bases: TGCAGTGCCGAGGGGGCCCAAGAGACCCAGTACTTC.

This sequence joins TRBV28 and TRBJ1-5; D is ambiguous. Trimming pared 2 bases from V and 4 bases from J, leaving 12 bases between. The CDR3 is made up of 15 amino acids. Germline V gene lookup returns CDR1 MDHEN and CDR2 SYDVKM. The CDR3 protein is CASSLTTRGNQPQHF. CDR3 sequence (DNA): TGTGCCAGCAGTTTAACGACACGGGGAAATCAGCCCCAGCATTTT.

In this sample, this clonotype turned up once. This sequence joins TRBV23-1 and TRBJ1-1, with D tentatively TRBD1 (5 bases). TRBV23-1 is annotated as an ORF whose role is uncertain. The CDR3 sequence is 16 residues long. The V end lost 2 bases, the J end lost 5 bases, and 18 bases lay between the germline ends. The CDR3 nucleotides read TGCGCCAGCAGTCAACAGGGTAGGGGCCCTCGTACTGAAGCTTTCTTT. Its protein product is CASSQQGRGPRTEAFF.

The chain employs TRBV15 and TRBJ2-1; D is unresolved. V shed 9 bases and J shed 4 bases, with 13 bases lying between them. CDR3 size: 13 residues. The germline gives CDR1 LNHNV, CDR2 YYDKDF (reference sequence). DNA of the CDR3: TGTGCCACGTCGGTAGGAACGTACAATGAGCAGTTCTTC. This encodes CATSVGTYNEQFF.